The text below deals with one TCR beta chain. What it binds is not known. CD45RO-CCR7+CD27+CD95- defined naive CD8+ T cells. Germline CDR1 DFQATT, CDR2 SNEGSKA (reference sequence). The CDR3 is 12 residues long. This sample is part of a study of CXCR3-negative and CXCR3-positive naive CD8 T cells. In preparing the TRB cDNA libraries, 5' RACE with UMI labels was used. One entry per CDR3 protein, without DNA, is what TCRdb gives after re-calling the 5' RACE reads. In all, the sample yields 100,000 to 150,000 distinct CDR3 sequences. The study, taken as a whole, reports: With surface CD5 comparable between naive subsets, TCR strength was estimated using properties derived from the TRB CDR3. For memory CD8+ cells diversity was much lower, but both naive subsets had comparably high diversity.

This receptor was identified in a human donor in good health. Some clones in this sample may be carry-over from other donors' samples. The rearrangement uses TRBV20-1 and TRBJ1-1. The specimen sequenced was naive CXCR3- CD8+ T cells from blood. Subset: CD45RO-CCR7+CD27+CD95- naive CD8+ T cells lacking CXCR3 (TNR3-). The CDR3 region is CSVRRGNTEAFF.